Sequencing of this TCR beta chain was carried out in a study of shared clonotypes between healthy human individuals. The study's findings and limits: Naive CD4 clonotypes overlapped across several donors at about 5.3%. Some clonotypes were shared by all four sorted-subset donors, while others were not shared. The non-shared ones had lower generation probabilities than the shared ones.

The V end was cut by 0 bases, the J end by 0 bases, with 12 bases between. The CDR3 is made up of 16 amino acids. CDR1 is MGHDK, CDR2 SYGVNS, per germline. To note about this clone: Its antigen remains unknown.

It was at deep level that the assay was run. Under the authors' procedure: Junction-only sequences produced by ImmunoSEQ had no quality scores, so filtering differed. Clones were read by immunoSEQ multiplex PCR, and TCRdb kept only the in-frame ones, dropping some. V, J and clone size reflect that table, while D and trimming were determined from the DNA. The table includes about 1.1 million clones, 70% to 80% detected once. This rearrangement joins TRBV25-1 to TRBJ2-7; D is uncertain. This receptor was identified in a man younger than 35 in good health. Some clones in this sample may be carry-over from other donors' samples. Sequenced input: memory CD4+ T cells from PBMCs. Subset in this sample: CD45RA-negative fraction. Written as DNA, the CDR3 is TGTGCCAGCAGTGAATACCCCCCGCAGAGCTCCTACGAGCAGTACTTC. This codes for CASSEYPPQSSYEQYF.